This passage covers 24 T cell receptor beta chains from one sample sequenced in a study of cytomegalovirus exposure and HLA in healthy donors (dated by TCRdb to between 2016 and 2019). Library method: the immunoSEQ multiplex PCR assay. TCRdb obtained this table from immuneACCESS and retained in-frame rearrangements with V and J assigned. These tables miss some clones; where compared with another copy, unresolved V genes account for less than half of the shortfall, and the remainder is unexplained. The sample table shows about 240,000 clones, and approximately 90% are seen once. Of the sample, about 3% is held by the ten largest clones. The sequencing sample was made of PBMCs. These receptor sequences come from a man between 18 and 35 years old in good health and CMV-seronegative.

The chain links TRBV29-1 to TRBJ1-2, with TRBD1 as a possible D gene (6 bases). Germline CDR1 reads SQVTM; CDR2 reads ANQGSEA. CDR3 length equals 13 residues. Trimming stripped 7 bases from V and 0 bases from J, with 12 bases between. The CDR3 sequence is CSAIGQTNYGYTF. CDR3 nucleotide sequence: TGCAGCGCAATCGGACAGACTAACTATGGCTACACCTTC.

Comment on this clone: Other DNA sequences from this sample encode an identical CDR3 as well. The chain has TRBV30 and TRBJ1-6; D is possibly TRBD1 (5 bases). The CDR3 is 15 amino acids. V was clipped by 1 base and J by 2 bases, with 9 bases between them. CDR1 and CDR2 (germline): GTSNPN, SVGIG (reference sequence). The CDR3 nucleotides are TGTGCCTGGAGTGGCAGGGTCGCCTATAATTCACCCCTCCACTTT. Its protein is CAWSGRVAYNSPLHF.

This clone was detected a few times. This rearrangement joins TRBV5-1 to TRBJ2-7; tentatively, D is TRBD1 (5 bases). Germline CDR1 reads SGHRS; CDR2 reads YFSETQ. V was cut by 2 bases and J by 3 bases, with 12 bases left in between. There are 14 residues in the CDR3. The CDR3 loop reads CASSFDSRNYEQYF. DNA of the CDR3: TGCGCCAGCAGCTTCGACAGCCGTAACTACGAGCAGTACTTC. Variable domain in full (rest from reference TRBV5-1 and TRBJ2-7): KAGVTQTPRYLIKTRGQQVTLSCSPISGHRSVSWYQQTPGQGLQFLFEYFSETQRNKGNFPGRFSGRQFSNSRSEMNVSTLELGDSALYLCASSFDSRNYEQYFGPGTRLTVT.

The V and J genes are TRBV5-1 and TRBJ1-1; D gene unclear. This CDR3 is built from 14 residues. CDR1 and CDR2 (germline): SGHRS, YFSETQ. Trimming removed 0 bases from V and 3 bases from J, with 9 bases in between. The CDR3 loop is CASSLERGDTEAFF. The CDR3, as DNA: TGCGCCAGCAGCTTGGAACGGGGTGACACTGAAGCTTTCTTT.

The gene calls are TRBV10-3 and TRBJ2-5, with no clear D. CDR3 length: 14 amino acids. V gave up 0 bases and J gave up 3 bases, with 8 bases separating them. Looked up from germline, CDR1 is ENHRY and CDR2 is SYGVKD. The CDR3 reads CAISESHRKETQYF. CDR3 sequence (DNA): TGTGCCATCAGTGAGTCTCACAGAAAAGAGACCCAGTACTTC.

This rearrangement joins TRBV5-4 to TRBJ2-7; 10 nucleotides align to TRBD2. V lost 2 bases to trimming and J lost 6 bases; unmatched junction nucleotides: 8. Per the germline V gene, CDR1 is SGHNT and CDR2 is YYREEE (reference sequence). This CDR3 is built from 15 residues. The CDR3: CASSLSTSGAREQYF. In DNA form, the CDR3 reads TGTGCCAGCAGCTTATCTACTAGCGGGGCCCGCGAGCAGTACTTC. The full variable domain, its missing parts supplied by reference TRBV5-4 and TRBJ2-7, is ETGVTQSPTHLIKTRGQQVTLRCSSQSGHNTVSWYQQALGQGPQFIFQYYREEENGRGNFPPRFSGLQFPNYSSELNVNALELDDSALYLCASSLSTSGAREQYFGPGTRLTVT.

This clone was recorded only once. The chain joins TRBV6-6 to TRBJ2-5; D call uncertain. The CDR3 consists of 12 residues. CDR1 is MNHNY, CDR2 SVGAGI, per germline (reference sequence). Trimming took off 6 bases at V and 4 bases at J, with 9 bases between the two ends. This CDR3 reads CASSSVRETQYF. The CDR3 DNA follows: TGTGCCAGCAGCTCGGTTAGAGAGACCCAGTACTTC.

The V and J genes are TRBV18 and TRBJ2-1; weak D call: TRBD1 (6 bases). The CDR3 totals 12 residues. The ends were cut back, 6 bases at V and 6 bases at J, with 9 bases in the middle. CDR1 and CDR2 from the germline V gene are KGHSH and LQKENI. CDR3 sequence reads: CASSGAINEQFF. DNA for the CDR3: TGTGCCAGCTCGGGGGCGATCAATGAGCAGTTCTTC. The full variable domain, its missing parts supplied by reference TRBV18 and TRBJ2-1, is NAGVMQNPRHLVRRRGQEARLRCSPMKGHSHVYWYRQLPEEGLKFMVYLQKENIIDESGMPKERFSAEFPKEGPSILRIQQVVRGDSAAYFCASSGAINEQFFGPGTRLTVL.

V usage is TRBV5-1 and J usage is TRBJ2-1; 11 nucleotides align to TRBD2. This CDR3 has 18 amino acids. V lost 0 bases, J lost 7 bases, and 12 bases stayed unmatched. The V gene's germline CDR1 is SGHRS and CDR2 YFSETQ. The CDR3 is CASSLGTSGRRVGNEQFF. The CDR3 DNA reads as TGCGCCAGCAGCTTGGGGACTAGCGGGCGTAGGGTTGGGAATGAGCAGTTCTTC.

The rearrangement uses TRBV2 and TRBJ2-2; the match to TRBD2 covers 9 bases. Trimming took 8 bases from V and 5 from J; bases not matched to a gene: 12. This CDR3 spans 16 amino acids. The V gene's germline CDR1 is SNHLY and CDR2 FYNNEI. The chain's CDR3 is CASGTGLAKRTGELFF. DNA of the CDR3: TGTGCCAGCGGGACGGGACTAGCAAAAAGGACCGGGGAGCTGTTTTTT.

The chain's CDR3 is CASSQGAGAYNEQFF. The CDR3, as DNA: TGCGCCAGCAGCCAAGGGGCGGGGGCATACAATGAGCAGTTCTTC. The chain has TRBV4-3 and TRBJ2-1; weak D call: TRBD2 (7 bases). Trimming took off 1 base at V and 4 bases at J, with 11 bases between the two ends. The CDR3 covers 15 residues. Germline assignment: CDR1 LGHNA and CDR2 YSLEER.

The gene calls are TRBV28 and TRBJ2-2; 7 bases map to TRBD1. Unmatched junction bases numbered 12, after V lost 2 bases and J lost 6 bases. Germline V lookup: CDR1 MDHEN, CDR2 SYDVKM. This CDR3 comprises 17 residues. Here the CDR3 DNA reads TGTGCCAGCAGTTTACCTGCTCCGGACAGGTACTCCGGGGAGCTGTTTTTT. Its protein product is CASSLPAPDRYSGELFF.

CDR3 sequence: CASSRGGPSAEQYF. The CDR3 DNA is TGTGCCAGCAGTCGGGGAGGGCCGTCCGCCGAGCAGTACTTC. The V call is TRBV2, the J call TRBJ2-7; 7 bases agree with TRBD2. Trimming cost V 5 bases and J 6 bases; bases outside gene matches: 10. This CDR3 is 14 amino acids long. Germline lookup yields CDR1 SNHLY and CDR2 FYNNEI.

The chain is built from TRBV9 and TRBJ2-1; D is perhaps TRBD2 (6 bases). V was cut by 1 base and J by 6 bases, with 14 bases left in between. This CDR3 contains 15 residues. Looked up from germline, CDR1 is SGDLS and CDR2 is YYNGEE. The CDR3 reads CASSVSRELGNEQFF. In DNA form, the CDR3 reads TGTGCCAGCAGCGTAAGTCGGGAGCTCGGCAATGAGCAGTTCTTC.

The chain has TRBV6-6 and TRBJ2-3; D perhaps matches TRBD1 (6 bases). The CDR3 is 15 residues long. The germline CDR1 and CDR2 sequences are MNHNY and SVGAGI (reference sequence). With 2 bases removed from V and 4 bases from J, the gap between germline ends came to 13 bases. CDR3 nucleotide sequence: TGTGCCAGCAGTTACACGGACGAGGGGGCAGATACGCAGTATTTT. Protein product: CASSYTDEGADTQYF.

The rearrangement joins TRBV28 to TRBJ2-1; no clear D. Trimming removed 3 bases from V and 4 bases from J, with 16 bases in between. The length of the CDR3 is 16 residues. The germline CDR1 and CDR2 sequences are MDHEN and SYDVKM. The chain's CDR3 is CASSFTSGGSYNEQFF. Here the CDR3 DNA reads TGTGCCAGCAGTTTCACTTCGGGTGGTTCTTACAATGAGCAGTTCTTC.

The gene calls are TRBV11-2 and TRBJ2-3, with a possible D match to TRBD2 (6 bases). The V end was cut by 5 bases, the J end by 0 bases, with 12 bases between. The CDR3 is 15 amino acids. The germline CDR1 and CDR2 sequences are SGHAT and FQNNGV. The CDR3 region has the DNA TGTGCCAGCAGCCTCCGGGAGTCAAGCACAGATACGCAGTATTTT. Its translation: CASSLRESSTDTQYF.

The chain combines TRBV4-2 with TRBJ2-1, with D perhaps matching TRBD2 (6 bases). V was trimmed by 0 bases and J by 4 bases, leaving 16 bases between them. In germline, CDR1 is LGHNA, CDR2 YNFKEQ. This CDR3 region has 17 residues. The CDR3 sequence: CASSQDPLASSYNEQFF. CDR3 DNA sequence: TGTGCCAGCAGCCAAGATCCGCTAGCGTCCTCTTACAATGAGCAGTTCTTC.

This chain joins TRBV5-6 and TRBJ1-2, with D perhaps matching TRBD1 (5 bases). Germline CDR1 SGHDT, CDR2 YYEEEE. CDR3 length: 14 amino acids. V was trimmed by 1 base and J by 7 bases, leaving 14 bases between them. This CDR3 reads CASSLSGDDGGYTF. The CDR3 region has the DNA TGTGCCAGCAGCTTGTCGGGGGATGATGGTGGCTACACCTTC.

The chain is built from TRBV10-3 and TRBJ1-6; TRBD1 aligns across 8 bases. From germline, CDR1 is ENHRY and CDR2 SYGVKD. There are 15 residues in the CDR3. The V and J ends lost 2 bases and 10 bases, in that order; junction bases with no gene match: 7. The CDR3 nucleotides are TGTGCCATCAGTGAGAATAAGGACAGGGAGTCACCCCTCCACTTT. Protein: CAISENKDRESPLHF.

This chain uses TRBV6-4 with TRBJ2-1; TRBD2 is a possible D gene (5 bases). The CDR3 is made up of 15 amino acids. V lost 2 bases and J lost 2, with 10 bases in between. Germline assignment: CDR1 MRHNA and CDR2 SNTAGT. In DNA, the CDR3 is TGTGCCAGCAGTGACGAGGGTCGTCCCTACAATGAGCAGTTCTTC. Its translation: CASSDEGRPYNEQFF.

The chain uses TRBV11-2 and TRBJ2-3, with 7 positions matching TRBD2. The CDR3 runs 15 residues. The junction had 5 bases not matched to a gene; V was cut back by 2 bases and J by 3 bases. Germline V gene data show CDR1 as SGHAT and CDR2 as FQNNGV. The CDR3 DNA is TGTGCCAGCAGCTTAAGGGAGGGTGGGACAGATACGCAGTATTTT. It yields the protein CASSLREGGTDTQYF. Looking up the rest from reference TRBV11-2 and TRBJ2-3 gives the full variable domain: EAGVAQSPRYKIIEKRQSVAFWCNPISGHATLYWYQQILGQGPKLLIQFQNNGVVDDSQLPKDRFSAERLKGVDSTLKIQPAKLEDSAVYLCASSLREGGTDTQYFGPGTRLTVL.

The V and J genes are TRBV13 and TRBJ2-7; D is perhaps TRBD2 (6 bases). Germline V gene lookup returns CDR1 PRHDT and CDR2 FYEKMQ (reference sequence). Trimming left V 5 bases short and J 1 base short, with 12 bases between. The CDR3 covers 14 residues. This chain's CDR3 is CASSPGDSSYEQYF. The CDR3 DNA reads TGTGCCAGCAGCCCGGGGGACTCTTCCTACGAGCAGTACTTC.

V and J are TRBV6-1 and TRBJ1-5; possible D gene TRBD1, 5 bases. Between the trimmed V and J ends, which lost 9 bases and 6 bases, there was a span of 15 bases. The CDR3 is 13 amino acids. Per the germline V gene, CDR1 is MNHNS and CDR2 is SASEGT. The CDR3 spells CASLEGVVQPQHF. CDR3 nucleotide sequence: TGTGCCAGTCTGGAAGGGGTAGTTCAGCCCCAGCATTTT.